The clone carrying this TCR beta chain was detected ten times or more. Its target is not known. This specimen belongs to a study of T cell repertoires in cytomegalovirus infection. Study observations and caveats: Ex vivo, HLA-C-restricted CMV-specific TCR beta clonotypes prevailed over the rest of the response.

The CDR3 consists of 16 residues. V lost 4 bases to trimming and J lost 2 bases; unmatched junction nucleotides: 8. From germline, CDR1 is SGHTA and CDR2 FQGNSA. TCRdb reprocessed the reads with MiXCR, giving one entry per CDR3 protein. The table has fewer than 250,000 distinct CDR3 sequences, roughly 20% seen once; the top ten hold about 18%. This sequence joins TRBV7-2 and TRBJ2-3; 8 bases are a match to TRBD2. The source of this sequence is a human donor in good health (CMV status not recorded). Some clones in this sample may be carry-over from other donors' samples. The sequenced material came from CD8+ T cells from PBMCs. CDR3 amino acids: CASSSLTGGNTDTQYF. The DNA of the CDR3 is TGTGCCAGCAGCTCCCTTACGGGGGGGAACACAGATACGCAGTATTTT.